Sequencing of this TCR beta chain was carried out in a study of identical twins. CDR3 length equals 15 residues. The germline V gene encodes CDR1 WSHSY and CDR2 SAAADI. Trimming stripped 2 bases from V and 7 bases from J, with 15 bases between. Via MiXCR, TCRdb re-called the 5' RACE reads, giving one row per CDR3 protein. Altogether hundreds of thousands of distinct CDR3 sequences are present, 9% to 15% being singletons, with the ten largest covering around 1.5%. These sequences were also reported in another study, on yellow fever vaccine responses in identical twins.

This chain uses TRBV10-2 with TRBJ2-1; D remains unclear. The TCR was taken from a woman aged 18-29 years in good health. Material for sequencing was PBMCs. CDR3 coding DNA: TGCGCCAGCAGTGAGCCGGATTTTTTAGTGAATGAGCAGTTCTTC. As protein: CASSEPDFLVNEQFF.